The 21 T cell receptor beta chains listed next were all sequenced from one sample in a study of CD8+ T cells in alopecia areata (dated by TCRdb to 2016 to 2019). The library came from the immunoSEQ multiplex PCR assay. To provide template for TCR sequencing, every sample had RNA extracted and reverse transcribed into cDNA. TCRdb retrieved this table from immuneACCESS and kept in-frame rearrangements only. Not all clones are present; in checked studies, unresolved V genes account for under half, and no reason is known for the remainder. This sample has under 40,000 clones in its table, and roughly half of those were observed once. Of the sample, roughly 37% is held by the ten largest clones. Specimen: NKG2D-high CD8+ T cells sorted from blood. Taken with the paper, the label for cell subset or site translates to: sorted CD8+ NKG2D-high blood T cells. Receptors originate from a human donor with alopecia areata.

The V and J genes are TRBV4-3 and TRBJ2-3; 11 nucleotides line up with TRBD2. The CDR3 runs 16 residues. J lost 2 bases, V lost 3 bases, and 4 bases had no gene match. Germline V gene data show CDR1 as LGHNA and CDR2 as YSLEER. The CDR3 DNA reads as TGCGCCAGCAGCCATCTTAGCGGGGGGGACACAGATACGCAGTATTTT. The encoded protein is CASSHLSGGDTDTQYF.

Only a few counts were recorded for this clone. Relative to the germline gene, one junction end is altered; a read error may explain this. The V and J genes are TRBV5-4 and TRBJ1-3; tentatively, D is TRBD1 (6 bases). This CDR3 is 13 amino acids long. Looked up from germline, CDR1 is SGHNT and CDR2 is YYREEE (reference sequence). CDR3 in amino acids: CASSLEQGGPRNF. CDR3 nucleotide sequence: TGTGCCAGCAGCTTGGAACAGGGAGGGCCCCGGAATTTT.

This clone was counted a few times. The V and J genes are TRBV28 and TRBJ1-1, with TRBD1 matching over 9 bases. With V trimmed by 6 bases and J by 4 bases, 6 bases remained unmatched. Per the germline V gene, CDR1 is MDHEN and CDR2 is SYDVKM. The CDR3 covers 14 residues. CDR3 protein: CASSYRGPGTEAFF. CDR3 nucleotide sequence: TGTGCCAGCAGCTACAGGGGGCCTGGCACTGAAGCTTTCTTT.

The CDR3: CASSFRVLETQYF. For the CDR3, the DNA is TGTGCCAGCAGCTTTAGGGTACTGGAGACCCAGTACTTC. This chain connects TRBV5-6 to TRBJ2-5; D is undetermined. This CDR3 spans 13 amino acids. Germline CDR1 SGHDT, CDR2 YYEEEE. V lost 2 bases and J 5 bases, leaving 10 bases between the germline ends.

CDR3 loop: CSAMTRFF. As DNA, the CDR3 is TGCAGTGCTATGACTCGGTTCTTC. V is TRBV20-1 and J is TRBJ2-1; no clear D gene. Trimming removed 4 bases from V and 15 bases from J, with 7 bases in between. The CDR3 sequence is 8 residues long. CDR1 DFQATT and CDR2 SNEGSKA come from the germline V gene (reference sequence).

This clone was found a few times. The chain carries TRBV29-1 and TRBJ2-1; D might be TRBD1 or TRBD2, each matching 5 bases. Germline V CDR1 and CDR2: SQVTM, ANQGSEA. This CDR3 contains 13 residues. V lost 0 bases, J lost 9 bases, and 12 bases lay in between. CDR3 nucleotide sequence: TGCAGCGTTGAAGAACGAGGGGCCACTGAGCAGTTCTTC. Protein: CSVEERGATEQFF.

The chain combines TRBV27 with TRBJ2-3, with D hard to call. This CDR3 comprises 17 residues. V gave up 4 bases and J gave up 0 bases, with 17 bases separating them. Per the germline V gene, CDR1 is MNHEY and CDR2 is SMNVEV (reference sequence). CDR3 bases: TGTGCCAGCAGTTCTACAATAACTGGTATCAGCACAGATACGCAGTATTTT. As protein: CASSSTITGISTDTQYF.

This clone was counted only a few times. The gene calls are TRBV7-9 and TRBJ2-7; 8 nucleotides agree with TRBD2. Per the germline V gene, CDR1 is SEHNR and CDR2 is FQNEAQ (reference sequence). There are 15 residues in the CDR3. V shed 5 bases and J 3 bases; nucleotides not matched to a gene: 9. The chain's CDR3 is CASSGGTSIFYEQYF. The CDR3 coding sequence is TGTGCCAGCAGCGGAGGGACTAGTATCTTCTACGAGCAGTACTTC.

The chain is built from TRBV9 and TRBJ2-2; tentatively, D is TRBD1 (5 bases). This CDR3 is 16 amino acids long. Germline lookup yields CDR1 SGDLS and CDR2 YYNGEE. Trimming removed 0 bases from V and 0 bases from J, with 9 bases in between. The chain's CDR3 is CASSVDSRANTGELFF. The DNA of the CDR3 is TGTGCCAGCAGCGTAGATAGCAGGGCGAACACCGGGGAGCTGTTTTTT.

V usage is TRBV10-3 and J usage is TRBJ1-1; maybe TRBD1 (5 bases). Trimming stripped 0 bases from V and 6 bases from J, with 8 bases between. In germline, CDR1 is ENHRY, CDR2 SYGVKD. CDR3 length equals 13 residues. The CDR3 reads CAISESRGAEAFF. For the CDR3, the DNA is TGTGCCATCAGTGAGTCCCGGGGGGCTGAAGCTTTCTTT.

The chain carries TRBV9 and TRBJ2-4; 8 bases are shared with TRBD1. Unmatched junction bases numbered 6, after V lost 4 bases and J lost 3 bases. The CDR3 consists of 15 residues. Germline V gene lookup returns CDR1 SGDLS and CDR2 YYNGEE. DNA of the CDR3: TGTGCCAGCAGCTTGGGGACAGGCAACAAAAACATTCAGTACTTC. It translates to CASSLGTGNKNIQYF.

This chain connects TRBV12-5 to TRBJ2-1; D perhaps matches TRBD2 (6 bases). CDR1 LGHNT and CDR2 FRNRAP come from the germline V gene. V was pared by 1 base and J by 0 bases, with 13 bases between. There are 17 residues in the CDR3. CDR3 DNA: TGTGCTAGTGGTTTGGACCAAGGGACTTCCTCCTACAATGAGCAGTTCTTC. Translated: CASGLDQGTSSYNEQFF.

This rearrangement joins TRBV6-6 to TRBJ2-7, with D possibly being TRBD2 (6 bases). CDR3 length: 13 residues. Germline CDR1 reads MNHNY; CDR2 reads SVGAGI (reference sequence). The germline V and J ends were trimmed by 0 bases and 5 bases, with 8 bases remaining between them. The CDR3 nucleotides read TGTGCCAGCAGTTACTCGCCGGGGGACGAGCAGTACTTC. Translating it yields CASSYSPGDEQYF.

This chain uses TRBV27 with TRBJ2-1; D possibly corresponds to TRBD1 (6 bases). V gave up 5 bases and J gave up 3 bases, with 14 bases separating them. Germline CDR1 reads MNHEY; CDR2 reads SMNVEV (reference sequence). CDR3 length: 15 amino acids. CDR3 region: CASSPGTTGYNEQFF. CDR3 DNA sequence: TGTGCCAGCAGTCCCGGGACAACCGGCTACAATGAGCAGTTCTTC.

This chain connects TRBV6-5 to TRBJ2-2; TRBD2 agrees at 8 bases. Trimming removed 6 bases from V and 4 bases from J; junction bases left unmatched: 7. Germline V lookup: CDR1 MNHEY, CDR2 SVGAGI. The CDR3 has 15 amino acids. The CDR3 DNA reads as TGTGCCAGCAGCTCCAGCGGGAGTGGCACCGGGGAGCTGTTTTTT. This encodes CASSSSGSGTGELFF.

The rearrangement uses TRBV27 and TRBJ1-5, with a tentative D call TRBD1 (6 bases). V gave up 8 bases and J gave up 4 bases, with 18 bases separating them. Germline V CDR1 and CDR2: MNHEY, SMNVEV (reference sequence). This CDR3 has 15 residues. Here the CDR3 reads CASGEGTFGNQPQHF. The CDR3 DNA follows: TGTGCCAGCGGAGAAGGGACATTCGGGAATCAGCCCCAGCATTTT.

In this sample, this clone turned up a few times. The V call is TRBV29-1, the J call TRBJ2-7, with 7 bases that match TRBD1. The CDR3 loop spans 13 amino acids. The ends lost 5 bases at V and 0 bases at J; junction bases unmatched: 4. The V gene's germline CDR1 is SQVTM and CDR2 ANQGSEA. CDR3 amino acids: CSVLGGLSYEQYF. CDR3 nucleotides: TGCAGCGTTCTAGGGGGCCTCTCCTACGAGCAGTACTTC.

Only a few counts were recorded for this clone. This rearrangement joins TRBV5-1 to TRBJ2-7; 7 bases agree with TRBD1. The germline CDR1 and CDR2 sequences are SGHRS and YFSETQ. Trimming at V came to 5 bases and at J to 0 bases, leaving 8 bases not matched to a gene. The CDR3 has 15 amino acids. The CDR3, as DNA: TGCGCCAGCAGTCTGACAGGGCAAGACTCCTACGAGCAGTACTTC. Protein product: CASSLTGQDSYEQYF.

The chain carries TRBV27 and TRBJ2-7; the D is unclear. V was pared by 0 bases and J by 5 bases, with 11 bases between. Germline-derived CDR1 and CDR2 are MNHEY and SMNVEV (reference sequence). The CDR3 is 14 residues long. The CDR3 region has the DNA TGTGCCAGCAGTTTATCGGAAGGGTACCACGAGCAGTACTTC. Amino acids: CASSLSEGYHEQYF.

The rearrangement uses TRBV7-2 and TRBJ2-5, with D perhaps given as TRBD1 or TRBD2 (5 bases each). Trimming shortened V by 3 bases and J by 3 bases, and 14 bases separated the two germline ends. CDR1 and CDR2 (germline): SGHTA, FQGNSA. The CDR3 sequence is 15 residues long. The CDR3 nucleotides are TGTGCCAGCAGCTTGGGACGGTCGATAGAAGAGACCCAGTACTTC. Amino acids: CASSLGRSIEETQYF.

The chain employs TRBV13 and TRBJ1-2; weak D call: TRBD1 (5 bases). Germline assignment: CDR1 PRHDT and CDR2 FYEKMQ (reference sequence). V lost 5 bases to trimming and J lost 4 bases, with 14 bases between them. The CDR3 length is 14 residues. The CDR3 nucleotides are TGTGCCAGCAGCCCCGGGGGTTTTGGCTATGGCTACACCTTC. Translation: CASSPGGFGYGYTF.